The 25 T cell receptor beta chains in this list originate from one sample, sequenced in a study of cytomegalovirus exposure and HLA in healthy donors. The data were produced by immunoSEQ multiplex PCR, yet TCRdb's version contains in-frame clones alone and is incomplete. The sample contains about 73,000 clones, approximately 90% of which appear only once. The sample taken for sequencing was PBMCs. These receptors all come from a woman between 18 and 29 years old in good health and CMV-seropositive.

This sequence joins TRBV28 and TRBJ2-1; 8 bases are shared with TRBD2. V shed 6 bases and J 7 bases; nucleotides not matched to a gene: 11. The CDR3 is 15 residues long. Germline CDR1 and CDR2: MDHEN and SYDVKM. In DNA, the CDR3 is TGTGCCAGCAGGGATACCGAGCGGGAGCAAAATGAGCAGTTCTTC. This gives the protein CASRDTEREQNEQFF.

V is TRBV5-8 and J is TRBJ2-7; D is possibly TRBD1 (5 bases). In germline, CDR1 is SGHTS, CDR2 YDEGEE. The CDR3 sequence is 14 residues long. Trimming pared 7 bases from V and 2 bases from J, leaving 16 bases between. The CDR3 bases are TGTGCCAGCCTCGACGTGGCAGGGACCTACGAGCAGTACTTC. Translation gives CASLDVAGTYEQYF.

The chain combines TRBV19 with TRBJ2-7; 8 positions match TRBD2. The V gene's germline CDR1 is LNHDA and CDR2 SQIVND (reference sequence). This CDR3 spans 14 amino acids. Trimming cost V 7 bases and J 5 bases; bases outside gene matches: 10. The CDR3 protein is CASTDSSGGNEQYF. The CDR3 DNA reads as TGTGCCAGTACAGACAGCTCGGGAGGGAACGAGCAGTACTTC.

J is TRBJ2-1 and V is TRBV2; 14 positions match TRBD2. The CDR3 spans 17 residues. Germline CDR1 and CDR2: SNHLY and FYNNEI. The junction had 9 bases not matched to a gene; V was cut back by 4 bases and J by 7 bases. The CDR3 here is CASSGGLAGDGWNEQFF. The CDR3 DNA reads as TGTGCCAGCAGTGGGGGACTAGCGGGGGACGGTTGGAATGAGCAGTTCTTC.

This chain links TRBV27 with TRBJ2-1; 9 nucleotides line up with TRBD1. CDR1 MNHEY and CDR2 SMNVEV come from the germline V gene (reference sequence). The CDR3 has 13 residues. V dropped 8 bases and J dropped 5; count of bases not matched to a gene: 4. The CDR3 DNA reads TGTGCCAGCCGGGACAGGGTCCACAATGAGCAGTTCTTC. Translating gives CASRDRVHNEQFF.

Only one count was recorded for this clone. V and J are TRBV30 and TRBJ2-4; 13 bases are a match to TRBD2. Germline lookup yields CDR1 GTSNPN and CDR2 SVGIG (reference sequence). V lost 5 bases to trimming and J lost 6 bases; unmatched junction nucleotides: 22. CDR3 length: 20 amino acids. The CDR3 nucleotides are TGTGCCTGGGAACCCAAACCGGGTGGGGGACTAGCGGGGTCCCGAAACATTCAGTACTTC. This sequence encodes CAWEPKPGGGLAGSRNIQYF. The complete variable domain, with remaining parts taken from reference TRBV30 and TRBJ2-4, reads SQTIHQWPATLVQPVGSPLSLECTVEGTSNPNLYWYRQAAGRGLQLLFYSVGIGQISSEVPQNLSASRPQDRQFILSSKKLLLSDSGFYLCAWEPKPGGGLAGSRNIQYFGAGTRLSVL.

V gene TRBV7-9 combines with J gene TRBJ1-6, with 10 bases identical to TRBD1. CDR3 length: 15 residues. V shed 5 bases, J shed 14 bases, and the junction held 12 bases outside the gene matches. The germline V gene has CDR1 SEHNR and CDR2 FQNEAQ (reference sequence). The CDR3 DNA is TGTGCCAGCAGCGACTCGGGACAGGGGCTTCCCACCCTCCACTTT. This translates into CASSDSGQGLPTLHF.

The chain couples TRBV5-4 to TRBJ2-7; 8 positions agree with TRBD1. The CDR3 is made up of 14 amino acids. Trimming took 4 bases from V and 2 from J; bases not matched to a gene: 5. Germline loops: CDR1 SGHNT, CDR2 YYREEE (reference sequence). The CDR3: CASSVDRGPYEQYF. CDR3 sequence (DNA): TGTGCCAGCAGCGTAGACAGGGGACCCTACGAGCAGTACTTC.

The chain couples TRBV9 to TRBJ2-1; a weak D match, TRBD2 (5 bases). The CDR3 runs 15 residues. Germline V gives CDR1 SGDLS, CDR2 YYNGEE. The V end was cut by 3 bases, the J end by 7 bases, with 17 bases between. CDR3 amino acids: CASSGRLGSGNEQFF. The DNA for the CDR3 is TGTGCCAGCAGCGGGCGGTTGGGGTCGGGGAATGAGCAGTTCTTC.

The gene calls are TRBV2 and TRBJ1-4, with D perhaps TRBD1 (6 bases). The CDR3 covers 11 residues. The ends were cut back, 4 bases at V and 10 bases at J, with 7 bases in the middle. Germline V CDR1 and CDR2: SNHLY, FYNNEI. CDR3 sequence: CASSVQGKLFF. In DNA, the CDR3 is TGTGCCAGCAGTGTACAGGGAAAACTGTTTTTT.

This chain uses TRBV29-1 with TRBJ2-7; weak D call: TRBD2 (5 bases). Between the trimmed V and J ends, which lost 6 bases and 4 bases, there was a span of 16 bases. The CDR3 runs to 13 residues. CDR1 is SQVTM and CDR2 is ANQGSEA in the germline V gene. In nucleotides, the CDR3 is TGCAGCGTCACGGACTCATCCGGATACGAGCAGTACTTC. This codes for CSVTDSSGYEQYF.

The genes are TRBV1 and TRBJ2-3; the DNA was not compared with TRBD2, the D call given in the table. TRBV1 is labeled a pseudogene. The CDR3 is 18 residues long. Written as DNA, the CDR3 is TGCACCAGCAGCCAGAGTGTTTTGCGGGGGGCGCGCGCAGATACGCAGTATTTT. Protein product: CTSSQSVLRGARADTQYF.

The V and J genes are TRBV10-3 and TRBJ1-1; unclear D gene. V was cut by 4 bases and J by 1 base, with 10 bases left in between. The germline CDR1 and CDR2 sequences are ENHRY and SYGVKD. The length of the CDR3 is 14 residues. This CDR3 reads CAISGRGRNTEAFF. CDR3 bases: TGTGCCATCAGTGGAAGAGGGCGGAACACTGAAGCTTTCTTT.

The rearrangement joins TRBV7-9 to TRBJ1-2; 7 bases are a match to TRBD1. Germline V gene sequence: CDR1 SEHNR, CDR2 FQNEAQ (reference sequence). V trimming: 6 bases; J trimming: 3 bases; junction bases outside the gene matches: 10. This CDR3 region has 15 residues. Here the CDR3 reads CASSSSDRDDYGYTF. The CDR3 DNA reads as TGTGCCAGCAGTTCAAGCGACAGGGATGACTATGGCTACACCTTC. The entire variable domain, with the rest obtained from reference TRBV7-9 and TRBJ1-2, is as follows: DTGVSQNPRHKITKRGQNVTFRCDPISEHNRLYWYRQTLGQGPEFLTYFQNEAQLEKSRLLSDRFSAERPKGSFSTLEIQRTEQGDSAMYLCASSSSDRDDYGYTFGSGTRLTVV.

This clone showed up just a few times. J is TRBJ1-1 and V is TRBV9; D is perhaps TRBD1 (5 bases). CDR3 length: 13 amino acids. CDR1 is SGDLS and CDR2 is YYNGEE in the germline V gene. The V and J ends lost 6 bases and 4 bases respectively, with 13 bases between them. The CDR3, as DNA: TGTGCCAGCAACTTGGGGGGGAGCACTGAAGCTTTCTTT. Protein sequence: CASNLGGSTEAFF.

J is TRBJ2-1 and V is TRBV7-2; D might be TRBD2 (6 bases). The CDR3 contains 17 residues. The V end was cut by 2 bases, the J end by 8 bases, with 22 bases between. Per germline, CDR1 SGHTA and CDR2 FQGNSA. Written as DNA, the CDR3 is TGTGCCAGCAGCTTAACACCGGGATTTGGGGGGTTGTATGAGCAGTTCTTC. Its protein product is CASSLTPGFGGLYEQFF.

The genes are TRBV10-2 and TRBJ2-3; 10 bases match TRBD2. The CDR3 loop spans 17 amino acids. Germline V gives CDR1 WSHSY, CDR2 SAAADI. Germline trimming cut 4 bases from V and 4 bases from J; bases unmatched to any gene: 11. In DNA, the CDR3 is TGCGCCAGCAGTGCAAGGCTAGCGGGAGTCAGCGCAGATACGCAGTATTTT. It specifies CASSARLAGVSADTQYF.

The chain employs TRBV6-5 and TRBJ2-7; 12 bases fit TRBD2. The germline V gene has CDR1 MNHEY and CDR2 SVGAGI. The trim removed 0 bases at V and 5 bases at J, leaving 2 bases unmatched. The CDR3 has 15 amino acids. This CDR3 reads CASSYSTSGSHEQYF. For the CDR3, the DNA is TGTGCCAGCAGTTACTCGACTAGCGGGAGCCACGAGCAGTACTTC.

The V call is TRBV10-3, the J call TRBJ2-7; TRBD2 agrees at 8 bases. V lost 3 bases to trimming and J lost 0 bases; unmatched junction nucleotides: 4. Germline values: CDR1 ENHRY, CDR2 SYGVKD. CDR3 size: 15 residues. For the CDR3, the DNA is TGTGCCATCAGTGACTCGGGGGGGGGCTCCTACGAGCAGTACTTC. It translates to CAISDSGGGSYEQYF.

The J gene is TRBJ2-3, the V gene TRBV10-1, with 7 bases aligning to TRBD2. CDR1 is WNHNN and CDR2 is SYGVQD in the germline V gene (reference sequence). The CDR3 has 14 residues. V lost 0 bases and J lost 6; bases outside the gene matches: 3. The CDR3 spells CASSESAGVDTQYF. DNA of the CDR3: TGCGCCAGCAGTGAGTCCGCGGGGGTTGATACGCAGTATTTT.

The chain recombines TRBV6-1 with TRBJ2-7; D is uncertain. V shed 3 bases and J shed 0 bases, with 9 bases lying between them. The CDR3 consists of 14 residues. CDR1 is MNHNS, CDR2 SASEGT, per germline. CDR3 residues: CASSEPGVSYEQYF. For the CDR3, the DNA is TGTGCCAGCAGTGAGCCAGGCGTCTCCTACGAGCAGTACTTC.

The chain has TRBV28 and TRBJ2-1; TRBD2 might be the D (6 bases). The CDR3 extends over 15 amino acids. Between the trimmed V and J ends, which lost 6 bases and 2 bases, there was a span of 14 bases. Germline V CDR1 and CDR2: MDHEN, SYDVKM. DNA of the CDR3: TGTGCCAGCAGATTACCGGGACTCGCCTACAATGAGCAGTTCTTC. This encodes CASRLPGLAYNEQFF.

This clone has a single count. V gene TRBV6-6 combines with J gene TRBJ2-7; D may be TRBD1 (6 bases). CDR3 length: 13 amino acids. Trimming took 10 bases from V and 6 from J, leaving 19 bases between them. Germline V gives CDR1 MNHNY, CDR2 SVGAGI (reference sequence). CDR3 sequence (DNA): TGTGCCACCCGACAGGTCGCTTTGGGCGAGCAGTACTTC. This gives the protein CATRQVALGEQYF.

J is TRBJ1-3 and V is TRBV30, with 10 bases that match TRBD1. The trim removed 4 bases at V and 0 bases at J, leaving 6 bases unmatched. The CDR3 runs 16 residues. CDR1 and CDR2 (germline): GTSNPN, SVGIG (reference sequence). The CDR3 here is CAWTTTGGFSGNTIYF. The CDR3 DNA sequence: TGTGCCTGGACTACGACAGGGGGCTTCTCTGGAAACACCATATATTTT. Filled out from reference TRBV30 and TRBJ1-3, the complete variable domain reads SQTIHQWPATLVQPVGSPLSLECTVEGTSNPNLYWYRQAAGRGLQLLFYSVGIGQISSEVPQNLSASRPQDRQFILSSKKLLLSDSGFYLCAWTTTGGFSGNTIYFGEGSWLTVV.

The chain links TRBV28 to TRBJ2-7, with 11 nucleotides matching TRBD2. The CDR3 sequence is 17 residues long. CDR1 MDHEN and CDR2 SYDVKM come from the germline V gene. Germline trimming cut 6 bases from V and 2 bases from J; bases unmatched to any gene: 12. The CDR3 sequence is CASSKPPTSGSPYEQYF. The CDR3 bases are TGTGCCAGCAGCAAACCGCCCACTAGCGGGAGTCCCTACGAGCAGTACTTC.